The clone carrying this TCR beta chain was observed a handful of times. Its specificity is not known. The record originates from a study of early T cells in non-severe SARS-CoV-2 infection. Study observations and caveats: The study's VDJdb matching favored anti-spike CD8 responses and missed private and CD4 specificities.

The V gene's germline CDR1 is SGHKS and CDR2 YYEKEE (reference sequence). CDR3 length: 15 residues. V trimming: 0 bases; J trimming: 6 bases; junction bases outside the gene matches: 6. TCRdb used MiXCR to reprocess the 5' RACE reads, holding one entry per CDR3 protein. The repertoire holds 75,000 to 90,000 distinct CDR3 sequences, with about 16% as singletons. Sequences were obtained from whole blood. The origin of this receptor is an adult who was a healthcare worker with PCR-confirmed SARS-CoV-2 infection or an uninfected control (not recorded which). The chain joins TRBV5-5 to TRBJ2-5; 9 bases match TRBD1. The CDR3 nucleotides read TGTGCCAGCAGCTTGGAGACAGGGGGTCCGAAGACCCAGTACTTC. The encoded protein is CASSLETGGPKTQYF.